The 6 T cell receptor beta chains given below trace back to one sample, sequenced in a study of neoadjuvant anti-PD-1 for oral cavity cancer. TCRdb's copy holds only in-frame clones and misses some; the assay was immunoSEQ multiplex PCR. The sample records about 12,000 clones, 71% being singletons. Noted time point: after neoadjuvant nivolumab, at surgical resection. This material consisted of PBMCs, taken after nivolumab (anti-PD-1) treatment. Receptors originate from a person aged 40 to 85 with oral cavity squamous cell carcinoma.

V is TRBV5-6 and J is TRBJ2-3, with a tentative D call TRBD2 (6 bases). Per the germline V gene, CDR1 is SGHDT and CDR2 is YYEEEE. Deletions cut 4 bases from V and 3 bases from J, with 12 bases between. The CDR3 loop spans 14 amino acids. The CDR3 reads CASSRGLATDTQYF. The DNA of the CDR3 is TGTGCCAGCAGCCGGGGGTTAGCTACAGATACGCAGTATTTT.

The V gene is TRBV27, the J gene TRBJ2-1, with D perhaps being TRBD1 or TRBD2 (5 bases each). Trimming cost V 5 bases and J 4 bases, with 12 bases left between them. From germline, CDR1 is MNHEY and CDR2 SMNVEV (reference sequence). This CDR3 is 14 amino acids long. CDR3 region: CASSLGTAYNEQFF. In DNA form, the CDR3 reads TGTGCCAGCAGTCTGGGGACGGCTTACAATGAGCAGTTCTTC.

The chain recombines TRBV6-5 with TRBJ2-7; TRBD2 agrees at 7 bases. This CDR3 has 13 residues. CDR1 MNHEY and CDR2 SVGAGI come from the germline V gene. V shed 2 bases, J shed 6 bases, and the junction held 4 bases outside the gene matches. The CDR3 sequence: CASSYPSGGEQYF. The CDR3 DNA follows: TGTGCCAGCAGTTACCCTTCGGGGGGCGAGCAGTACTTC.

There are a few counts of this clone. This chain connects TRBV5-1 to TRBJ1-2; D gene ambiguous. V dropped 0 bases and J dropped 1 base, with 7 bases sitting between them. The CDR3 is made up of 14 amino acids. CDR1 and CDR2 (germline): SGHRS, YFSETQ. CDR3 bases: TGCGCCAGCAGCTTGGTCGGTTTTAACTATGGCTACACCTTC. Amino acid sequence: CASSLVGFNYGYTF.

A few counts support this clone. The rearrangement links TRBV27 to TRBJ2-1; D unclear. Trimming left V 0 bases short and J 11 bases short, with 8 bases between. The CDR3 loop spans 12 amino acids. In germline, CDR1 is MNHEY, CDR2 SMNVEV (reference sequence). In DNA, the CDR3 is TGTGCCAGCAGTTTATCCGCAGGCCAGCAGTTCTTC. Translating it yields CASSLSAGQQFF.

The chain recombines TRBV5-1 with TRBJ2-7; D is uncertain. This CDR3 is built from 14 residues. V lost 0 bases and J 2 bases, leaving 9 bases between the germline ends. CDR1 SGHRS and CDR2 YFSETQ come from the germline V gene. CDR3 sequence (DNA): TGCGCCAGCAGCTTGGAAGGCCGAGCCTACGAGCAGTACTTC. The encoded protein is CASSLEGRAYEQYF.